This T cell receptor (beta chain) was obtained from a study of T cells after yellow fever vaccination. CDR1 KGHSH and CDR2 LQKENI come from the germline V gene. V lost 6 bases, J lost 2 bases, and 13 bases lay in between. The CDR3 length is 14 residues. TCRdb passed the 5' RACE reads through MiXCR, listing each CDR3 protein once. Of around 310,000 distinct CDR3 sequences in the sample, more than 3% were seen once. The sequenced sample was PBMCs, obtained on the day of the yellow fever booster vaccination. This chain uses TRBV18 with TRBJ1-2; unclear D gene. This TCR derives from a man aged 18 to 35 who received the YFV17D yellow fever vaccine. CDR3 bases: TGTGCCAGCTCTCACCGTACGGAAAACTATGGCTACACCTTC. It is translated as CASSHRTENYGYTF.